The entry that follows covers one TCR beta chain sequence. The sample belongs to a study of blood T cell repertoires in COVID-19. Assay: immunoSEQ multiplex PCR; the TCRdb copy retains only in-frame clones and omits some. Here the sample spans about 59,000 clones, over 75% being singletons. The CDR3 runs 16 residues. After removal of 2 bases from V and 5 bases from J, the junction contained 5 bases not matched to a gene. Looked up from germline, CDR1 is LGHNA and CDR2 is YSLEER. The chain couples TRBV4-3 to TRBJ2-5, with 13 bases aligning to TRBD2. This clonotype was obtained from a woman of 80 years or more with acute or convalescent COVID-19. The sequenced material came from peripheral blood. The CDR3 sequence: CASSQILAGGQETQYF. CDR3 bases: TGCGCCAGCAGCCAAATACTAGCGGGGGGGCAGGAGACCCAGTACTTC.